Listed here is a single T cell receptor beta chain. Its specificity is not known. These data come from a study of cytomegalovirus exposure and HLA in healthy donors. V lost 3 bases and J lost 8, with 16 bases in between. The CDR3 runs 14 residues. Looked up from germline, CDR1 is MNHEY and CDR2 is SMNVEV (reference sequence). Findings and limits, study-wide: Overall, approximately 180 TCR beta chains were annotated as cytomegalovirus-associated. Later analysis associated a missense DCLRE1C variant with TCR beta V- and J-gene trimming.

The study ran its PCR with 60 Vbeta and 13 Jbeta primers. This table comes from immunoSEQ multiplex PCR, and its TCRdb copy is limited to in-frame clones, with some not included. The table has some 180,000 clones, roughly 84% seen once. This TCR was sampled from a young man in good health and CMV-seropositive. Sequenced: PBMCs. The chain has TRBV27 and TRBJ1-2; D remains unclear. CDR3 amino acids: CASSFLGGVKGYTF. The CDR3 DNA reads as TGTGCCAGCAGTTTCTTAGGCGGAGTAAAGGGCTACACCTTC.